This TCR beta chain was obtained from a study of T cell responses to AZD1222 COVID-19 vaccine (dated by TCRdb to the early 2020s). At the level of the whole study: AZD1222 recipients given second doses at about 4 weeks or at about 12 weeks were pooled, since spike-specific TCR depth and breadth were not found to differ between the two schedules. TCR sequencing was performed for roughly 240 trial participants, of whom some 200 were given two doses of AZD1222 and around 25 were given two doses of MenACWY control vaccine. Trial participants were enrolled by age into subgroups of 18-55, 56-69 and 70-plus years, and approximately 150, 30 and 60 TCR-sequenced participants, respectively, were included in these subgroups.

The germline V gene encodes CDR1 SGHVS and CDR2 FQNEAQ. Compared with germline, V lacks 5 bases and J lacks 6 bases; bases without a gene match: 9. The CDR3 goes from the cysteine to the phenylalanine over 16 residues. The sequence is cut down to CDR3 DNA, 48 bases in frame from base 1. Overall results and qualifications from the work: Because no day 14 peak-response samples were available, repertoires were characterized only after the peak T cell response. In the small 56-69-year group, the increase in depth fell short of significance, most likely because of low power. Most participants were white British and females outnumbered males, and the authors suggested that clonal diversity may have been underestimated. After two AZD1222 doses, both the breadth and the depth of spike-specific TCRs were significantly higher than at day 0 and than in MenACWY recipients. Nearly half of unique spike-specific TCRs reportedly recognized epitopes outside regions mutated in the B.1.351 and B.1.1.7 variants. Conclusions about previously exposed vaccinees are limited, since just a handful of AZD1222 recipients were seropositive for SARS-CoV-2 at baseline. CD4 TCRs associated with the vaccine covered the entire spike protein, and the dominant responses were in regions 160-218 and 743-854.

The CDR3 regions of human TCRbeta chains were subjected to immunosequencing. The authors' pipeline ran thus. Repertoire TCRs were checked for matches against a reference library of SARS-CoV-2-specific TCRs that had been generated using the MIRA antigen-specificity platform. Breadth was defined as the fraction of unique TCRs that were SARS-CoV-2-associated. Depth was defined as the fraction of total T cells that were SARS-CoV-2-associated. Using the MIRA data, each spike-specific TCR was mapped to the spike region that the TCR reacts to and placed in a CD4 or CD8 class. Log10-transformed breadth and depth values were compared by one-way ANOVA with Sidak's multiple comparisons tests. This immuneACCESS table, as held by TCRdb, lists in-frame sequences with V and J called but not all clones. Of the missing ones, under half trace to an unresolved V gene in checked studies; the others have no known cause. The V and J calls and clone size are taken from that table; D and trimming were inferred from the DNA. The sample yields about 140,000 clones; 80% to 95% were counted once. The ten biggest clones cover approximately 4.8% of the sample.

Details on this clone: Its specific antigen is unknown. No much larger clone exists at a distance of one base, and base qualities are not known.

Read against the paper, the sample's time point label means: baseline before first vaccination. Samples from vaccinated people were obtained from the UK trials COV001 and COV002, which included a single-blind randomized controlled phase 2/3 trial of AZD1222 (ChAdOx1 nCoV-19) in healthy adults. For TCRbeta chain sequencing, PBMC samples from trial participants were taken at day 0 and at day 28 after the second dose. The sequence was obtained from an adult in good health. Recombination joined TRBV7-8 with TRBJ2-2; 10 bases in the middle match TRBD2. The sample consisted of peripheral blood, taken on day 0 of AZD1222 vaccination. The DNA reads as follows: TGTGCCAGCAGCCCGCGAGCGGGAGGGATTCCCGGGGAGCTGTTTTTT. Its protein is CASSPRAGGIPGELFF.